This passage covers 24 T cell receptor beta chains from one sample sequenced in a study of blood T cell repertoires in COVID-19. TCRdb's table, derived via immunoSEQ multiplex PCR, lists solely in-frame clones and lacks some. This sample has under 300,000 clones, with 75% to 90% found just once. Sequencing used PBMCs or T cells enriched from blood (not recorded which). The receptors were sampled from a middle-aged man who had recovered from COVID-19.

Here the CDR3 DNA reads TGTGCCACCACAGCTAGCGGGGAGGCCGGGGAGCTGTTTTTT. Translating it yields CATTASGEAGELFF. V and J are TRBV10-3 and TRBJ2-2; the match to TRBD2 covers 9 bases. The CDR3 has 14 amino acids. V was pared by 10 bases and J by 6 bases, with 9 bases of the junction left unmatched. CDR1 and CDR2 from the germline V gene are ENHRY and SYGVKD.

The chain recombines TRBV4-3 with TRBJ1-3, with D possibly matching TRBD1 (6 bases). The CDR3 contains 19 residues. CDR1 is LGHNA and CDR2 is YSLEER in the germline V gene. With 4 bases removed from V and 0 bases from J, the gap between germline ends came to 22 bases. Here the CDR3 reads CASSLTWTANTYSGNTIYF. The CDR3 DNA is TGCGCCAGCAGCCTAACCTGGACAGCGAATACCTACTCTGGAAACACCATATATTTT.

The V gene is TRBV3-1 (or the pseudogene TRBV3-2), the J gene TRBJ1-2; 7 positions agree with TRBD1. The length of the CDR3 is 13 residues. Trimming removed 4 bases from V and 4 bases from J; junction bases left unmatched: 3. Per the germline V gene, CDR1 is LGHDT and CDR2 is YNNKEL (reference sequence). CDR3 sequence reads: CASSRYRGYGYTF. The CDR3 nucleotides read TGTGCCAGCAGCCGGTACAGGGGCTATGGCTACACCTTC.

This chain uses TRBV11-3 with TRBJ2-3, with 8 bases that match TRBD2. V gave up 2 bases and J gave up 0 bases; unmatched junction bases: 4. There are 16 residues in the CDR3. Germline V gene sequence: CDR1 SGHNT, CDR2 YENEEA. This CDR3 reads CASSLLAGGSTDTQYF. CDR3 DNA sequence: TGTGCCAGCAGCTTACTCGCGGGGGGCAGCACAGATACGCAGTATTTT.

The chain combines TRBV4-2 with TRBJ1-5; the D is unclear. The CDR3 contains 16 residues. V dropped 0 bases and J dropped 2 bases, with 11 bases sitting between them. Looked up from germline, CDR1 is LGHNA and CDR2 is YNFKEQ. CDR3 protein: CASSQEDNRGNQPQHF. The CDR3 DNA reads TGTGCCAGCAGCCAAGAGGATAACAGAGGCAATCAGCCCCAGCATTTT.

The V and J genes are TRBV19 and TRBJ1-2; D ambiguous. This CDR3 is 13 amino acids long. V was trimmed by 7 bases and J by 8 bases, leaving 17 bases between them. CDR1 is LNHDA, CDR2 SQIVND, per germline (reference sequence). This CDR3 is CASKRHLGQGYTF. CDR3 in DNA: TGTGCCAGTAAACGCCATCTGGGCCAGGGCTACACCTTC. The complete variable domain, with remaining parts taken from reference TRBV19 and TRBJ1-2, reads DGGITQSPKYLFRKEGQNVTLSCEQNLNHDAMYWYRQDPGQGLRLIYYSQIVNDFQKGDIAEGYSVSREKKESFPLTVTSAQKNPTAFYLCASKRHLGQGYTFGSGTRLTVV.

This sequence joins TRBV5-1 and TRBJ2-5; possibly TRBD1 for D (6 bases). This CDR3 region has 15 residues. Trimming pared 0 bases from V and 3 bases from J, leaving 12 bases between. Germline CDR1 and CDR2: SGHRS and YFSETQ. The CDR3 sequence: CASSLDRDMEETQYF. The CDR3 nucleotides are TGCGCCAGCAGCTTGGACAGGGATATGGAAGAGACCCAGTACTTC.

The genes are TRBV18 and TRBJ2-7; 10 bases are shared with TRBD2. This CDR3 has 16 residues. V was pared by 6 bases and J by 3 bases, with 11 bases of the junction left unmatched. CDR1 KGHSH and CDR2 LQKENI come from the germline V gene. CDR3 sequence: CASSPTSGLFSYEQYF. The CDR3 region has the DNA TGTGCCAGCTCCCCGACTAGCGGGCTCTTTAGCTACGAGCAGTACTTC.

The V and J genes are TRBV28 and TRBJ1-2; possibly TRBD1 for D (5 bases). Germline V gene data show CDR1 as MDHEN and CDR2 as SYDVKM. Trimming cost V 11 bases and J 2 bases, with 24 bases left between them. The CDR3 sequence is 16 residues long. CDR3 residues: CACQGNNVTVNYGYTF. CDR3 sequence (DNA): TGTGCCTGCCAAGGAAATAACGTGACAGTAAACTATGGCTACACCTTC.

The chain recombines TRBV19 with TRBJ2-7; no clear D. This CDR3 comprises 15 residues. Trimming stripped 3 bases from V and 7 bases from J, with 19 bases between. Germline values: CDR1 LNHDA, CDR2 SQIVND (reference sequence). Here the CDR3 reads CASSIGRGSPEEQYF. DNA of the CDR3: TGTGCCAGTAGTATCGGCCGAGGCTCTCCCGAAGAGCAGTACTTC.

This clone was seen more than once but under ten times. The V call is TRBV27, the J call TRBJ2-1, with a tentative D call TRBD2 (6 bases). V shed 8 bases and J shed 7 bases, with 18 bases lying between them. The CDR3 has 14 residues. Germline-derived CDR1 and CDR2 are MNHEY and SMNVEV (reference sequence). CDR3 DNA: TGTGCCAGCCGTCTAGAGCGGGTGGGTAATGAGCAGTTCTTC. It is translated as CASRLERVGNEQFF.

In this sample, this clone turned up a few times. This rearrangement joins TRBV29-1 to TRBJ2-7; D may be TRBD1 (5 bases). V was shortened by 6 bases and J by 2 bases, with 17 bases between the two germline ends. Germline values: CDR1 SQVTM, CDR2 ANQGSEA. This CDR3 is 14 amino acids long. CDR3 residues: CSVRTFGETYEQYF. The CDR3 region has the DNA TGCAGCGTGCGGACATTTGGAGAAACCTACGAGCAGTACTTC.

A word on this clone: The identical CDR3 is also encoded by other nucleotide sequences in the sample. The gene calls are TRBV18 and TRBJ1-5, with 9 bases fitting TRBD1. Per the germline V gene, CDR1 is KGHSH and CDR2 is LQKENI. V was pared by 6 bases and J by 4 bases, with 4 bases of the junction left unmatched. The CDR3 contains 14 residues. This CDR3 is CASSPDRGNQPQHF. CDR3 sequence (DNA): TGTGCCAGCTCGCCGGACAGGGGTAATCAGCCCCAGCATTTT.

V is TRBV11-2 and J is TRBJ2-2; no reliable D call. Germline CDR1 and CDR2: SGHAT and FQNNGV. V lost 3 bases and J lost 4, with 3 bases in between. The length of the CDR3 is 12 residues. The CDR3 sequence: CASSFLTGELFF. CDR3 nucleotide sequence: TGTGCCAGCAGCTTCCTCACCGGGGAGCTGTTTTTT.

This clone was counted a single time. The chain has TRBV5-1 and TRBJ1-4, with no clear D. Looked up from germline, CDR1 is SGHRS and CDR2 is YFSETQ. The CDR3 runs 21 residues. V shed 3 bases and J shed 2 bases, with 29 bases lying between them. Here the CDR3 reads CASSWGSPAAGRYGTNEKLFF. CDR3 in DNA: TGCGCCAGCAGCTGGGGTTCCCCCGCAGCCGGGAGATACGGGACTAATGAAAAACTGTTTTTT.

The chain recombines TRBV7-7 with TRBJ2-2, with unresolved D. The CDR3 extends over 16 amino acids. V gave up 5 bases and J gave up 2 bases, with 15 bases separating them. Germline V gene data show CDR1 as SSHAT and CDR2 as FNYEAQ (reference sequence). The CDR3 nucleotides are TGTGCCAGCAGCCGAAGCCGGGTAGGCAACACCGGGGAGCTGTTTTTT. Its protein is CASSRSRVGNTGELFF.

V and J are TRBV19 and TRBJ1-1, with D perhaps TRBD1 (6 bases). Germline assignment: CDR1 LNHDA and CDR2 SQIVND (reference sequence). This CDR3 contains 13 residues. Trimming left V 7 bases short and J 0 bases short, with 9 bases between. Here the CDR3 reads CASKSGVNTEAFF. CDR3 in DNA: TGTGCCAGTAAGTCAGGGGTGAACACTGAAGCTTTCTTT.

This chain links TRBV30 with TRBJ1-5; 7 bases are shared with TRBD1. Germline values: CDR1 GTSNPN, CDR2 SVGIG (reference sequence). V was clipped by 4 bases and J by 1 base; unmatched bases: 1. The CDR3 sequence is 13 residues long. The CDR3, as DNA: TGTGCCTGGACGACAGGGAGCAATCAGCCCCAGCATTTT. Translation gives CAWTTGSNQPQHF.

The chain combines TRBV28 with TRBJ1-4, with 10 bases identical to TRBD1. V lost 6 bases, J lost 8 bases, and 6 bases stayed unmatched. The germline V gene has CDR1 MDHEN and CDR2 SYDVKM. The CDR3 extends over 14 amino acids. The CDR3 spells CASSQTGGSEKLFF. The CDR3, as DNA: TGTGCCAGCAGCCAGACAGGGGGCTCGGAAAAACTGTTTTTT.

CDR3 protein: CASSLALALTYEQYF. As DNA, the CDR3 is TGCGCCAGCAGCTTGGCCCTAGCCCTAACCTACGAGCAGTACTTC. The chain has TRBV5-1 and TRBJ2-7; possibly TRBD2 for D (5 bases). The CDR3 is 15 residues long. The germline CDR1 and CDR2 sequences are SGHRS and YFSETQ. Trimming pared 0 bases from V and 2 bases from J, leaving 12 bases between.

The rearrangement joins TRBV9 to TRBJ2-1; 7 nucleotides line up with TRBD2. CDR1 is SGDLS and CDR2 is YYNGEE in the germline V gene. This CDR3 is built from 14 residues. V was clipped by 0 bases and J by 5 bases; unmatched bases: 2. CDR3 loop: CASSVELADNEQFF. CDR3 nucleotide sequence: TGTGCCAGCAGCGTAGAGCTAGCGGACAATGAGCAGTTCTTC.

V usage is TRBV2 and J usage is TRBJ2-7; tentative D call: TRBD2 (6 bases). V was shortened by 6 bases and J by 1 base, with 16 bases between the two germline ends. Per the germline V gene, CDR1 is SNHLY and CDR2 is FYNNEI. The CDR3 is 15 residues long. CDR3 protein: CASRGGPPISYEQYF. Written as DNA, the CDR3 is TGTGCCAGCAGGGGGGGACCGCCGATTTCCTACGAGCAGTACTTC.

This chain links TRBV7-9 with TRBJ2-1; TRBD2 matches 15 bases. Trimming cost V 0 bases and J 7 bases; bases outside gene matches: 4. Per the germline V gene, CDR1 is SEHNR and CDR2 is FQNEAQ (reference sequence). The CDR3 length is 17 residues. In DNA, the CDR3 is TGTGCCAGCAGCTTAGCCCTCGGGACTAGCGGGAGGAATGAGCAGTTCTTC. Its translation is CASSLALGTSGRNEQFF. Full variable domain (rest looked up from reference TRBV7-9 and TRBJ2-1): DTGVSQNPRHKITKRGQNVTFRCDPISEHNRLYWYRQTLGQGPEFLTYFQNEAQLEKSRLLSDRFSAERPKGSFSTLEIQRTEQGDSAMYLCASSLALGTSGRNEQFFGPGTRLTVL.

The rearrangement links TRBV12-5 to TRBJ1-5, with D unresolved. The CDR3 consists of 15 residues. CDR1 is LGHNT, CDR2 FRNRAP, per germline. With 1 base removed from V and 4 bases from J, the gap between germline ends came to 11 bases. CDR3 region: CASGLAPYANQPQHF. In nucleotides, the CDR3 is TGTGCTAGTGGTTTGGCCCCGTATGCGAATCAGCCCCAGCATTTT.